The rows below give T cell receptor beta chains drawn from one sample of a study of blood T cell repertoires in COVID-19. The method was immunoSEQ multiplex PCR; TCRdb's version includes in-frame clones alone and lacks a portion of them. The sample lists some 160,000 clones, 85% to 90% seen once, with about 3.9% in the top ten. Sample: peripheral blood. The origin of the receptors is a woman aged 70-85 years with acute or convalescent COVID-19. The CDR3 runs from the conserved cysteine through the conserved F or W.

j_call	v_call	cdr3_aa
TRBJ2-4	TRBV9	CASSVGAGVAKNIQYF
TRBJ2-7	TRBV7-2	CASSPGTGAKEQYF
TRBJ1-1	TRBV6-5	CASVQKGSVSEAFF
TRBJ2-2	TRBV9	CASSVGGIGAGELFF
TRBJ2-2	TRBV29-1	CSAHGPDNTGELFF
TRBJ1-2	TRBV2	CASSVRGGNYGYTF
TRBJ2-3	TRBV4-2	CASSQPGTSGSTDTQYF
TRBJ2-7	TRBV7-9	CASSLDRGSSYEQYF
TRBJ2-7	TRBV9	CASSRGQGSGEQYF
TRBJ2-5	TRBV27	CASSLSRGRRETQYF
TRBJ1-2	TRBV9	CASSVEGQGAYGYTF
TRBJ1-6	TRBV2	CASRRTGENSPLHF
TRBJ2-1	TRBV5-8	CASSPGRNEQFF
TRBJ2-1	TRBV6-5	CASSPGLAGYEQFF
TRBJ2-7	TRBV5-1	CASSLGLAGAYEQYF
TRBJ2-1	TRBV2	CAIRVRIYNEQFF
TRBJ2-3	TRBV2	CASSRGQPSNTDTQYF
TRBJ2-7	TRBV20-1	CSASGDLSIYEQYF
TRBJ2-1	TRBV7-2	CASSPAGSSYNEQFF
TRBJ2-1	TRBV7-2	CASSLGTGLGDEQFF
TRBJ2-1	TRBV20-1	CSASAGRGRGEQFF
TRBJ2-7	TRBV25-1	CASSETGAGTRAYEQYF
TRBJ2-2	TRBV7-9	CASTEGQGANTGELFF
TRBJ1-2	TRBV29-1	CSVDLGAPLGYTF
TRBJ2-3	TRBV27	CASSLRDYNTDTQYF
TRBJ1-5	TRBV4-2	CASSPEGGVSQPQHF
TRBJ1-2	TRBV29-1	CSVDLASGGLGYTF
TRBJ1-5	TRBV4-3	CASSQERNQPQHF
TRBJ1-4	TRBV4-3	CASSQVYAGFNEKLFF